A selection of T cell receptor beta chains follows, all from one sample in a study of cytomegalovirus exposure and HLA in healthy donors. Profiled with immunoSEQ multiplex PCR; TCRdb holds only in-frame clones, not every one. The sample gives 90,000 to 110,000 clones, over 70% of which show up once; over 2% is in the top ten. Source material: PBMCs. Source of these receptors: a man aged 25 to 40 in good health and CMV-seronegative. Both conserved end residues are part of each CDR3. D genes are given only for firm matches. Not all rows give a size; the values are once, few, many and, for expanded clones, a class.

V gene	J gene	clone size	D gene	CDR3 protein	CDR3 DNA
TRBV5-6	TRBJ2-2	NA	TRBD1	CASSLTGDTGELFF	TGTGCCAGCAGCTTGACAGGGGACACCGGGGAGCTGTTTTTT
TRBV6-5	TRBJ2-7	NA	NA	CASEGVSYEQYF	TGTGCCAGCGAGGGCGTCTCCTACGAGCAGTACTTC
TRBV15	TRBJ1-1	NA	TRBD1	CATRVDRALVRNTEAFF	TGTGCCACCAGGGTGGACAGGGCCCTGGTTAGGAACACTGAAGCTTTCTTT
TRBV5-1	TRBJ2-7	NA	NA	CASSLEGDSYEQYF	TGCGCCAGCAGCTTGGAGGGGGATTCCTACGAGCAGTACTTC
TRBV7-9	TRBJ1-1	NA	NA	CSSSPEGAEAFF	TGTTCCAGCAGCCCCGAGGGCGCTGAAGCTTTCTTT
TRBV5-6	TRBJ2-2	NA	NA	CASSRPLGRGTGELFF	TGTGCCAGCAGCCGTCCGTTAGGGCGGGGCACCGGGGAGCTGTTTTTT
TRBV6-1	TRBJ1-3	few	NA	CASSERQATSGNTIYF	TGTGCCAGCAGTGAGCGTCAGGCGACCTCTGGAAACACCATATATTTT
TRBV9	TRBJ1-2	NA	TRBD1	CASSVGTATWGYTF	TGTGCCAGCAGCGTTGGGACAGCCACTTGGGGCTACACCTTC
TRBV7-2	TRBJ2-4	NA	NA	CASSPQGGIVAKNIQYF	TGTGCCAGCAGCCCCCAGGGGGGCATTGTAGCCAAAAACATTCAGTACTTC
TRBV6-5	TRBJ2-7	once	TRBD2	CASNPTLAGSYEQYF	TGTGCCAGCAACCCAACACTAGCGGGGTCCTACGAGCAGTACTTC
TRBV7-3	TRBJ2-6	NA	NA	CASSLFPGSGANVLTF	TGTGCCAGCAGCTTATTTCCAGGCTCTGGGGCCAACGTCCTGACTTTC
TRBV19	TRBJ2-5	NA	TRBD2	CASSIMGGKVQETQYF	TGTGCCAGTAGTATCATGGGGGGGAAGGTGCAAGAGACCCAGTACTTC
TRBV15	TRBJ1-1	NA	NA	CATRAGYDTEAFF	TGTGCCACCAGAGCAGGGTACGACACTGAAGCTTTCTTT
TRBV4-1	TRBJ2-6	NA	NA	CASSQLDGVGSGANVLTF	TGCGCCAGCAGCCAATTGGACGGGGTAGGTTCTGGGGCCAACGTCCTGACTTTC
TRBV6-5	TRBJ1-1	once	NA	CASSYYRSQEAFF	TGTGCCAGCAGTTACTATAGGAGCCAGGAAGCTTTCTTT
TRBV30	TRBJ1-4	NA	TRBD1	CASDRGGEKLFF	TGTGCCTCAGACAGGGGAGGGGAAAAACTGTTTTTT
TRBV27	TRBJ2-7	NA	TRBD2	CASSLTSAIYEQYF	TGTGCCAGCAGTCTCACTAGCGCGATATACGAGCAGTACTTC
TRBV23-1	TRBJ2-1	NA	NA	CASSHLDTSHEQFF	TGCGCCAGCAGTCATCTGGACACGTCCCATGAGCAGTTCTTC
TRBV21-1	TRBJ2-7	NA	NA	CASSHRKGLYEQYF	TGTGCCAGCAGCCACAGGAAAGGGCTCTACGAGCAGTACTTC
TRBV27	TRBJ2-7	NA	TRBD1	CASSSTGQGGFNEQYF	TGTGCCAGCAGTTCAACCGGACAGGGGGGTTTTAACGAGCAGTACTTC
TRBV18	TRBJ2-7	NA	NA	CASSPAGTRYEQYF	TGTGCCAGCTCACCAGCCGGGACACGATACGAGCAGTACTTC
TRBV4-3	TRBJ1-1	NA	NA	CASSQVIDSRNTEAFF	TGCGCCAGCAGCCAAGTAATAGACAGTCGGAACACTGAAGCTTTCTTT
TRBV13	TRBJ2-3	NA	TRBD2	CASSLAGGRPDTQYF	TGTGCCAGCAGCTTAGCGGGAGGAAGGCCGGATACGCAGTATTTT
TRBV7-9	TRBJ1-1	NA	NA	CASSPTGNTEAFF	TGTGCCAGCAGCCCGACAGGGAACACTGAAGCTTTCTTT
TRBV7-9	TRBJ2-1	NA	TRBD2	CASSLVIGGASGTYEQFF	TGTGCCAGCAGCTTAGTCATCGGGGGAGCTAGCGGGACCTATGAGCAGTTCTTC
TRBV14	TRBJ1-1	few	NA	CASSSGPLNTEAFF	TGTGCCAGCAGCTCGGGTCCCCTGAACACTGAAGCTTTCTTT
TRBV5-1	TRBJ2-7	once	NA	CASSFGVSYEQYF	TGCGCCAGCAGCTTCGGGGTCTCCTACGAGCAGTACTTC
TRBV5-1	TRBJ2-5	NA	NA	CASSPRETQYF	TGCGCCAGCAGCCCACGGGAGACCCAGTACTTC
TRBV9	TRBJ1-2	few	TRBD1	CASSVGGTGDWGYTF	TGTGCCAGCAGCGTAGGGGGGACAGGGGACTGGGGCTACACCTTC
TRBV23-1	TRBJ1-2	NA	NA	CASSQSDRWPYGYTF	TGCGCCAGCAGTCAATCAGACAGGTGGCCCTATGGCTACACCTTC
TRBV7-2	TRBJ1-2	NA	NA	CASSASSGENGGYTF	TGTGCCAGCAGCGCCAGCTCGGGGGAGAATGGTGGCTACACCTTC
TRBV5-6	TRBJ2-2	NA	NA	CASSLALSDTGELFF	TGTGCCAGCAGCTTGGCCCTCTCGGACACCGGGGAGCTGTTTTTT
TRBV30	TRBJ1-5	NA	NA	CAWSESDSNQPQHF	TGTGCCTGGAGTGAGTCAGATAGCAATCAGCCCCAGCATTTT
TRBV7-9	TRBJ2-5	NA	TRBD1	CASGQGAETQYF	TGTGCCAGCGGACAGGGGGCTGAGACCCAGTACTTC
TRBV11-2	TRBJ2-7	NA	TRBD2	CASSLVAGGQYEQYF	TGTGCCAGCAGCTTGGTGGCGGGAGGACAATACGAGCAGTACTTC
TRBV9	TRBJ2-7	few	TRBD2	CASSPGTSGRSSYEQYF	TGTGCCAGCAGCCCGGGGACTAGCGGGAGATCTTCCTACGAGCAGTACTTC
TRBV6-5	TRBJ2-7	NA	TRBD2	CASSYGAGGPYEQYF	TGTGCCAGCAGTTATGGGGCGGGAGGGCCTTACGAGCAGTACTTC
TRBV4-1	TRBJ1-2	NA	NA	CASSQEPGQGYGYTF	TGCGCCAGCAGCCAAGAACCGGGACAAGGCTATGGCTACACCTTC
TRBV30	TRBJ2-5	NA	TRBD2	CAWSVLSGTREETQYF	TGTGCCTGGAGTGTACTTAGCGGGACCAGGGAAGAGACCCAGTACTTC
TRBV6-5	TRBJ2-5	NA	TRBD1	CASSYLTGDQETQYF	TGTGCCAGCAGTTACCTGACAGGGGACCAAGAGACCCAGTACTTC
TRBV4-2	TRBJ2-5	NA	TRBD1	CASSHPPGGTGQETQYF	TGTGCCAGCAGCCACCCACCAGGCGGGACAGGCCAAGAGACCCAGTACTTC
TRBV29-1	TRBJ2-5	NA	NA	CSVGVETQYF	TGCAGCGTTGGAGTGGAGACCCAGTACTTC
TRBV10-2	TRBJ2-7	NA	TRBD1	CASSGGRQGISYEQYF	TGCGCCAGCAGTGGGGGGCGACAGGGAATCTCCTACGAGCAGTACTTC
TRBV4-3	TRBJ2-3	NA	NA	CASSQDMGGLTDTQYF	TGCGCCAGCAGCCAAGATATGGGGGGATTGACAGATACGCAGTATTTT
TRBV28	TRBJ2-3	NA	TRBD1	CASSFQGASTDTQYF	TGTGCCAGCAGTTTCCAGGGGGCATCCACAGATACGCAGTATTTT
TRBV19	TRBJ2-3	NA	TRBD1	CASSMGRQGSDTQYF	TGTGCCAGTAGTATGGGGCGACAGGGATCAGATACGCAGTATTTT
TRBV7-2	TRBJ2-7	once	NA	CASSIGQGTHEQYF	TGTGCCAGCAGCATCGGGCAGGGTACTCACGAGCAGTACTTC
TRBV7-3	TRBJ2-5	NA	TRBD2	CASSFSRLLAGQETQYF	TGTGCCAGCAGCTTTTCCCGGCTCCTAGCGGGACAAGAGACCCAGTACTTC
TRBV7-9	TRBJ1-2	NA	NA	CASSSPLGGYTF	TGTGCCAGCAGCTCACCGCTAGGCGGCTACACCTTC